These 9 T cell receptor beta chains originate from one sample sequenced in a study of response to subunit inactivated influenza vaccine. Using its own MiXCR run on the RT-PCR reads, TCRdb lists one record per CDR3 protein. Of roughly 700,000 distinct CDR3 sequences in the sample, about 15% were seen once. Sample: PBMCs from blood, taken roughly 15 days before vaccination. The receptors derive from a man aged 50 or older who received an inactivated influenza vaccine.

This clonotype was observed a few times. The rearrangement joins TRBV29-1 to TRBJ2-7; D not certain. There are 13 residues in the CDR3. In germline, CDR1 is SQVTM, CDR2 ANQGSEA. V lost 1 base and J 3 bases, leaving 10 bases between the germline ends. This CDR3 reads CSVEAGAGYEQYF. The DNA for the CDR3 is TGCAGCGTTGAAGCTGGAGCAGGCTACGAGCAGTACTTC.

This clonotype was counted only a few times. V and J are TRBV7-6 and TRBJ2-3; a possible D gene is TRBD1 (6 bases). Trimming took 3 bases from V and 2 from J, leaving 12 bases between them. The CDR3 length is 15 residues. The germline gives CDR1 SGHVS, CDR2 FNYEAQ. The CDR3: CASSLTDRNTDTQYF. CDR3 sequence (DNA): TGTGCCAGCAGCTTGACGGACAGAAACACAGATACGCAGTATTTT.

This rearrangement joins TRBV20-1 to TRBJ2-7; unclear D gene. Germline loops: CDR1 DFQATT, CDR2 SNEGSKA (reference sequence). V was cut by 1 base and J by 4 bases, with 8 bases left in between. The length of the CDR3 is 12 residues. In DNA, the CDR3 is TGCAGTGCTAGAGTTCAGGATTACGAGCAGTACTTC. Translating it yields CSARVQDYEQYF.

The chain joins TRBV3-1 to TRBJ1-5; D uncertain. This CDR3 has 15 amino acids. Germline assignment: CDR1 LGHDT and CDR2 YNNKEL (reference sequence). V lost 0 bases to trimming and J lost 4 bases, with 10 bases between them. The CDR3 coding sequence is TGTGCCAGCAGCCAAGATTTTGCTTTTAATCAGCCCCAGCATTTT. Translation: CASSQDFAFNQPQHF.

In the case of this clonotype: A junction boundary mismatches the germline segment, possibly from a read error. The rearrangement joins TRBV5-1 to TRBJ2-7; TRBD2 matches at 11 bases. CDR3 size: 17 residues. CDR1 and CDR2 (germline): SGHRS, YFSETQ. The DNA for the CDR3 is TGCACCAGCAGCTTGGGAGGTAGCGGGAGGGCCGTTGACGAGCAGTACTTC. It specifies CTSSLGGSGRAVDEQYF.

The chain has TRBV6-1 and TRBJ1-1; perhaps TRBD1 as D (5 bases). The ends were cut back, 5 bases at V and 2 bases at J, with 21 bases in the middle. The CDR3 spans 17 residues. Germline V gene data show CDR1 as MNHNS and CDR2 as SASEGT. This CDR3 is CASSKGAQPGHNTEAFF. The DNA for the CDR3 is TGTGCCAGCAGTAAAGGGGCACAGCCGGGGCACAACACTGAAGCTTTCTTT.

This clonotype was counted a few times. This chain links TRBV24-1 with TRBJ2-4, with D perhaps matching TRBD2 (6 bases). The CDR3 has 17 amino acids. V gave up 4 bases and J gave up 1 base, with 16 bases separating them. Per the germline V gene, CDR1 is KGHDR and CDR2 is SFDVKD. Here the CDR3 reads CATSDIPLRGAKNIQYF. CDR3 bases: TGTGCCACCAGTGACATACCCCTTCGGGGGGCCAAAAACATTCAGTACTTC.

This chain's CDR3 is CASSQGITGTHYEQYF. The CDR3 DNA sequence: TGTGCCAGCAGCCAAGGTATTACGGGGACCCACTACGAGCAGTACTTC. The chain carries TRBV4-2 and TRBJ2-7; D possibly uses TRBD1 or TRBD2 (5 bases each). V was cut by 1 base and J by 3 bases, with 16 bases left in between. The CDR3 is made up of 16 amino acids. Per the germline V gene, CDR1 is LGHNA and CDR2 is YNFKEQ.

The V gene is TRBV12-3 or TRBV12-4, the J gene TRBJ2-7; 10 nucleotides agree with TRBD1. The CDR3 is 12 amino acids. V shed 6 bases, J shed 6 bases, and the junction held 2 bases outside the gene matches. As DNA, the CDR3 is TGTGCCAGCAGACGGACAGGGGGCGAGCAGTACTTC. Translation gives CASRRTGGEQYF.